The 19 T cell receptor beta chains listed next were all sequenced from one sample in a study of cytomegalovirus exposure and HLA in healthy donors. A multiplex PCR was run with 60 Vbeta primers and 13 Jbeta primers. Using immunoSEQ multiplex PCR, the repertoire was profiled, and TCRdb retains in-frame clones only, with some absent. The sample contains about 150,000 clones, 65% to 80% of which appear only once. What was sequenced was PBMCs. These receptors all come from a woman aged 40 to 55 in good health and CMV-seronegative.

The chain couples TRBV28 to TRBJ1-5, with 9 nucleotides matching TRBD1. This CDR3 contains 14 residues. V lost 5 bases to trimming and J lost 5 bases; unmatched junction nucleotides: 4. The germline gives CDR1 MDHEN, CDR2 SYDVKM. CDR3 sequence: CASSAGQGYQPQHF. CDR3 in DNA: TGTGCCAGCAGTGCGGGACAGGGCTATCAGCCCCAGCATTTT.

The gene calls are TRBV18 and TRBJ2-2; 10 positions agree with TRBD1. Germline-derived CDR1 and CDR2 are KGHSH and LQKENI. V lost 2 bases, J lost 7 bases, and 4 bases stayed unmatched. The CDR3 extends over 15 amino acids. The CDR3 here is CASSPSTGGIGELFF. The CDR3 DNA sequence: TGTGCCAGCTCACCATCGACAGGGGGCATCGGGGAGCTGTTTTTT.

DNA of the CDR3: TGTGCCAGCAGCCTTGAGCTCGGGGTTCGGGGCTACACCTTC. Amino acid sequence: CASSLELGVRGYTF. The chain uses TRBV13 and TRBJ1-2; unclear D gene. The CDR3 is 14 residues long. Germline V gene sequence: CDR1 PRHDT, CDR2 FYEKMQ (reference sequence). V was pared by 5 bases and J by 8 bases, with 18 bases between.

The gene calls are TRBV5-5 and TRBJ1-1; the D gene is possibly TRBD1 (6 bases). The CDR3 spans 13 residues. Germline V gene sequence: CDR1 SGHKS, CDR2 YYEKEE (reference sequence). V was pared by 2 bases and J by 4 bases, with 9 bases between. The chain's CDR3 is CASSLQGATEAFF. The DNA of the CDR3 is TGTGCCAGCAGCTTACAGGGAGCCACTGAAGCTTTCTTT.

The gene calls are TRBV2 and TRBJ2-2, with 7 bases fitting TRBD1. The V and J ends lost 6 bases and 0 bases, in that order; junction bases with no gene match: 4. The CDR3 loop spans 15 amino acids. Germline V CDR1 and CDR2: SNHLY, FYNNEI. CDR3 loop: CASRLGQANTGELFF. The CDR3 DNA is TGTGCCAGCAGACTCGGACAGGCGAACACCGGGGAGCTGTTTTTT. Filled out from reference TRBV2 and TRBJ2-2, the complete variable domain reads EPEVTQTPSHQVTQMGQEVILRCVPISNHLYFYWYRQILGQKVEFLVSFYNNEISEKSEIFDDQFSVERPDGSNFTLKIRSTKLEDSAMYFCASRLGQANTGELFFGEGSRLTVL.

This chain connects TRBV5-4 to TRBJ2-3, with 8 bases matching TRBD2. Germline V gives CDR1 SGHNT, CDR2 YYREEE (reference sequence). J was trimmed by 0 bases and V by 0 bases; bases with no gene match: 3. The CDR3 spans 16 residues. CDR3 in DNA: TGTGCCAGCAGCTTGGGGGGACTAGGCAGCACAGATACGCAGTATTTT. This codes for CASSLGGLGSTDTQYF.

The chain recombines TRBV29-1 with TRBJ1-1; D gene uncertain. The germline CDR1 and CDR2 sequences are SQVTM and ANQGSEA. V lost 5 bases and J 4 bases, leaving 11 bases between the germline ends. The CDR3 sequence is 12 residues long. CDR3 in amino acids: CSVLRAGTEAFF. DNA of the CDR3: TGCAGCGTTCTAAGGGCGGGCACTGAAGCTTTCTTT.

J is TRBJ1-1 and V is TRBV4-1; D perhaps matches TRBD1 (5 bases). From germline, CDR1 is MGHRA and CDR2 YSYEKL. CDR3 length: 16 residues. The germline V and J ends were trimmed by 0 bases and 3 bases, with 14 bases remaining between them. CDR3 residues: CASSQDQNRRDTEAFF. CDR3 DNA: TGCGCCAGCAGCCAAGATCAGAACAGGAGAGACACTGAAGCTTTCTTT.

The chain employs TRBV29-1 and TRBJ1-2; 9 nucleotides line up with TRBD1. V was pared by 8 bases and J by 2 bases, with 15 bases of the junction left unmatched. Germline V gene lookup returns CDR1 SQVTM and CDR2 ANQGSEA. The CDR3 covers 16 residues. In DNA form, the CDR3 reads TGCAGCCCTAAGGGACTCGCCGGGACAGGGAACTATGGCTACACCTTC. As protein: CSPKGLAGTGNYGYTF.

This clone was seen many times. The chain joins TRBV5-1 to TRBJ2-7; 11 bases align to TRBD2. Germline assignment: CDR1 SGHRS and CDR2 YFSETQ. V lost 1 base to trimming and J lost 6 bases; unmatched junction nucleotides: 3. The CDR3 contains 14 residues. CDR3 in amino acids: CASSLKLAGAEQYF. CDR3 DNA: TGCGCCAGCAGCTTGAAACTAGCGGGAGCCGAGCAGTACTTC.

The J gene is TRBJ1-5, the V gene TRBV6-6; no firm D call. The CDR3 loop spans 15 amino acids. Germline CDR1 and CDR2: MNHNY and SVGAGI (reference sequence). V lost 2 bases, J lost 0 bases, and 8 bases lay in between. CDR3 region: CASSYGEDSNQPQHF. As DNA, the CDR3 is TGTGCCAGCAGTTACGGTGAGGATAGCAATCAGCCCCAGCATTTT.

This clone was picked up a small number of times. The chain is built from TRBV7-8 and TRBJ1-1; D remains ambiguous. This CDR3 is 14 amino acids long. Germline-derived CDR1 and CDR2 are SGHVS and FQNEAQ. V dropped 2 bases and J dropped 5 bases, with 12 bases sitting between them. The CDR3 protein is CASSLNGVQTEAFF. CDR3 sequence (DNA): TGTGCCAGCAGCTTAAACGGGGTCCAAACTGAAGCTTTCTTT.

CDR3 sequence (DNA): TGCGCCAGCAGCTTGGATAGGTTGGGACAGGGGGCCCGGGAGCAGTACTTC. It yields the protein CASSLDRLGQGAREQYF. The V and J genes are TRBV5-1 and TRBJ2-7; 12 nucleotides align to TRBD1. The CDR3 loop spans 17 amino acids. V was pared by 0 bases and J by 7 bases, with 11 bases of the junction left unmatched. Per germline, CDR1 SGHRS and CDR2 YFSETQ.

The chain uses TRBV25-1 and TRBJ2-7; TRBD1 is a possible D gene (5 bases). CDR1 MGHDK and CDR2 SYGVNS come from the germline V gene. The CDR3 covers 13 residues. Deletions cut 5 bases from V and 5 bases from J, with 13 bases between. The CDR3 protein is CASSYPGKHEQYF. CDR3 in DNA: TGTGCCAGCAGTTATCCAGGGAAGCACGAGCAGTACTTC.

This chain's CDR3 is CASSDYFGTRGYNEQFF. The CDR3 region has the DNA TGTGCCAGCAGTGATTATTTTGGGACACGCGGCTACAATGAGCAGTTCTTC. J is TRBJ2-1 and V is TRBV2; TRBD1 is a possible D gene (6 bases). V was shortened by 3 bases and J by 3 bases, with 18 bases between the two germline ends. This CDR3 is 17 amino acids long. CDR1 and CDR2 (germline): SNHLY, FYNNEI.

This sequence joins TRBV28 and TRBJ1-2, with TRBD1 identical over 8 bases. V was clipped by 5 bases and J by 3 bases; unmatched bases: 8. This CDR3 has 15 residues. Germline V lookup: CDR1 MDHEN, CDR2 SYDVKM. The CDR3 DNA sequence: TGTGCCAGCAGTCCCAGGGGGCCCGGGGACTATGGCTACACCTTC. Its protein product is CASSPRGPGDYGYTF.

This CDR3 reads CASSPPGTNRDTIYF. CDR3 DNA sequence: TGTGCCAGTAGTCCCCCCGGGACTAACCGGGACACCATATATTTT. The V gene is TRBV19, the J gene TRBJ1-3; tentative D call: TRBD1 (5 bases). The CDR3 is 15 residues long. The germline CDR1 and CDR2 sequences are LNHDA and SQIVND (reference sequence). V was cut by 5 bases and J by 8 bases, with 19 bases left in between. Full variable domain (remainder filled in from reference TRBV19 and TRBJ1-3): DGGITQSPKYLFRKEGQNVTLSCEQNLNHDAMYWYRQDPGQGLRLIYYSQIVNDFQKGDIAEGYSVSREKKESFPLTVTSAQKNPTAFYLCASSPPGTNRDTIYFGEGSWLTVV.

With regard to this clone: In the same sample, other DNA sequences code for this CDR3. CDR3 sequence: CASSEGTYGYTF. The DNA for the CDR3 is TGTGCCAGCAGTGAGGGGACATACGGCTACACCTTC. The chain combines TRBV2 with TRBJ1-2, with D perhaps TRBD1 (6 bases). The CDR3 is made up of 12 amino acids. Per the germline V gene, CDR1 is SNHLY and CDR2 is FYNNEI. V dropped 3 bases and J dropped 8 bases, with 10 bases sitting between them.

V is TRBV2 and J is TRBJ1-1, with D uncertain. The germline gives CDR1 SNHLY, CDR2 FYNNEI. This CDR3 is built from 13 residues. The ends were cut back, 6 bases at V and 1 base at J, with 9 bases in the middle. The CDR3 DNA reads as TGTGCCAGCAGCTTTTCGGGGAACACTGAAGCTTTCTTT. Protein sequence: CASSFSGNTEAFF.